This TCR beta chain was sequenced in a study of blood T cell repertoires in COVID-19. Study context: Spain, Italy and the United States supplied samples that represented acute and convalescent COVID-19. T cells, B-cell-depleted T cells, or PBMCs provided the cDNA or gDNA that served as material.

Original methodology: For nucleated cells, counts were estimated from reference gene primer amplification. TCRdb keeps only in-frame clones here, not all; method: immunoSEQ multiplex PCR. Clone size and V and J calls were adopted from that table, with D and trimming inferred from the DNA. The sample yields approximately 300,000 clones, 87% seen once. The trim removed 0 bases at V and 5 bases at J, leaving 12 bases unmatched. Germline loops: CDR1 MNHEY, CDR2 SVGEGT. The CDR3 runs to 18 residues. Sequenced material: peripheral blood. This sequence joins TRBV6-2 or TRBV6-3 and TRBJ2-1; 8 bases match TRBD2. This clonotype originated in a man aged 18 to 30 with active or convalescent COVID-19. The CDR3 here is CASSYSGPGGAGNNEQFF. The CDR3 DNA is TGTGCCAGCAGTTACTCGGGGCCGGGGGGGGCTGGCAACAATGAGCAGTTCTTC.